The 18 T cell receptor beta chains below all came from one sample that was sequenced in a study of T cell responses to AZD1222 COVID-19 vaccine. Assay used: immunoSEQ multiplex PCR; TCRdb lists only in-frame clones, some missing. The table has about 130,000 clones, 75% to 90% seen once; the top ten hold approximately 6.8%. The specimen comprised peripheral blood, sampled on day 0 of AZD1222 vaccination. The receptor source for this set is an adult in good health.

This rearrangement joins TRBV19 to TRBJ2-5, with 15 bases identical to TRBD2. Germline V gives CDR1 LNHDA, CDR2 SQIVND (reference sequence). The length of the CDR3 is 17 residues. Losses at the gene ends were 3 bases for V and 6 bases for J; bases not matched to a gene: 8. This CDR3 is CASSMGGTSGGTKTQYF. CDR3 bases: TGTGCCAGTAGTATGGGAGGGACTAGCGGGGGGACAAAGACCCAGTACTTC.

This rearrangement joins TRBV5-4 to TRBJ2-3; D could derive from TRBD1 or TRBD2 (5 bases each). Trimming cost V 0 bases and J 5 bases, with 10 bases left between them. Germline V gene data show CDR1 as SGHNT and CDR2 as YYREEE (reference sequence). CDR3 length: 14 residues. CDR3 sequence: CASSLVGDLDTQYF. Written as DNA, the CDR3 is TGTGCCAGCAGCTTGGTGGGGGATTTAGATACGCAGTATTTT.

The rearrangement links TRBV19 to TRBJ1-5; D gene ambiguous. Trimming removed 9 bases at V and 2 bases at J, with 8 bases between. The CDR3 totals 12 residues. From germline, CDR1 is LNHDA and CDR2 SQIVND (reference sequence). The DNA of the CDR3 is TGTGCCAGGCCTTTGTGCAATCAGCCCCAGCATTTT. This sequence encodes CARPLCNQPQHF.

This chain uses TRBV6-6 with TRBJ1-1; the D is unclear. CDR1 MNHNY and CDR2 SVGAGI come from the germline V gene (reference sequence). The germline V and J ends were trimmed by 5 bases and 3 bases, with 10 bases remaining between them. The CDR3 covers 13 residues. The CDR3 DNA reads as TGTGCCAGCAGTCCGGCGACCTACACTGAAGCTTTCTTT. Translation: CASSPATYTEAFF.

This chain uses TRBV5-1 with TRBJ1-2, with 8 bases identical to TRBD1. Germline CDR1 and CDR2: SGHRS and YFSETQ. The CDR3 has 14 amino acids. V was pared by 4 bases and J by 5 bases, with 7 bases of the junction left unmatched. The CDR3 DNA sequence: TGCGCCAGCAGCCCCGGACAGGGAGAATATGGCTACACCTTC. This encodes CASSPGQGEYGYTF.

The CDR3 spells CASSEADGLVGGELFF. DNA of the CDR3: TGTGCCAGCAGTGAAGCGGATGGACTAGTCGGCGGGGAGCTGTTTTTT. The chain has TRBV2 and TRBJ2-2, with 7 bases identical to TRBD2. J was trimmed by 7 bases and V by 0 bases; bases with no gene match: 8. Per germline, CDR1 SNHLY and CDR2 FYNNEI. The CDR3 runs 16 residues.

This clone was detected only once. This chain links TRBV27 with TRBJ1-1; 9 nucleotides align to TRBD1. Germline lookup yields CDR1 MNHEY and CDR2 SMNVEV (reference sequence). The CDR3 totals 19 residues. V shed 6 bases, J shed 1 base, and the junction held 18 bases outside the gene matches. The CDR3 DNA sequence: TGTGCCAGCAGCCAAGCACTAACACAGGGGGCAGGGTGGAACACTGAAGCTTTCTTT. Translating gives CASSQALTQGAGWNTEAFF.

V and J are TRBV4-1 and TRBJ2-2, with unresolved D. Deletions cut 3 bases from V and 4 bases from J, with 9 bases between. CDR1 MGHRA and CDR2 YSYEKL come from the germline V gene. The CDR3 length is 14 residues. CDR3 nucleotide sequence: TGCGCCAGCAGCCAGACGGTACCCACCGGGGAGCTGTTTTTT. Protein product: CASSQTVPTGELFF.

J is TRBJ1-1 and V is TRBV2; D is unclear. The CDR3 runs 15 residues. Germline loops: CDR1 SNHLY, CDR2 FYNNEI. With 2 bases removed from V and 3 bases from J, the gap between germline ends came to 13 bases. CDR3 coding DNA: TGTGCCAGCAGTGAAAATTTGGGGTTTCACACTGAAGCTTTCTTT. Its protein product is CASSENLGFHTEAFF.

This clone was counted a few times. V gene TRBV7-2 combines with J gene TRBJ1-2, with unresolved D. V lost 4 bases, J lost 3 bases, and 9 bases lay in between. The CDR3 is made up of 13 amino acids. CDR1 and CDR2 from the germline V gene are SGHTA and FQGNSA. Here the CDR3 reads CASSSGLDYGYTF. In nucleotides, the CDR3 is TGTGCCAGCAGCTCCGGACTGGACTATGGCTACACCTTC.

In DNA form, the CDR3 reads TGTGCCAGCAGTTTAGGTGGCTATAACTATGGCTACACCTTC. Residues: CASSLGGYNYGYTF. The J gene is TRBJ1-2, the V gene TRBV28, with unresolved D. With 2 bases removed from V and 1 base from J, the gap between germline ends came to 8 bases. The CDR3 extends over 14 amino acids. Germline CDR1 is MDHEN and CDR2 is SYDVKM.

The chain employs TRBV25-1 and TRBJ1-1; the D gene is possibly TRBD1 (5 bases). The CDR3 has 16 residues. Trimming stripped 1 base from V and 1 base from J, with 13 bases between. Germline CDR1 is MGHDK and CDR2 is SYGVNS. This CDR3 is CASSEFTGGTNTEAFF. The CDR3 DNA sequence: TGTGCCAGCAGTGAATTTACGGGAGGGACGAACACTGAAGCTTTCTTT.

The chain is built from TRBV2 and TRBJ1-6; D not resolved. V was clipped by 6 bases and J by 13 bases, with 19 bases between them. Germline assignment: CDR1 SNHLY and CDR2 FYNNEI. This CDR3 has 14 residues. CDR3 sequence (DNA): TGTGCCAGCAGACCTTTGATACCTTATAGGCCCCTCCACTTT. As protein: CASRPLIPYRPLHF. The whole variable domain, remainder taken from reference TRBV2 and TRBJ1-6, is EPEVTQTPSHQVTQMGQEVILRCVPISNHLYFYWYRQILGQKVEFLVSFYNNEISEKSEIFDDQFSVERPDGSNFTLKIRSTKLEDSAMYFCASRPLIPYRPLHFGNGTRLTVT.

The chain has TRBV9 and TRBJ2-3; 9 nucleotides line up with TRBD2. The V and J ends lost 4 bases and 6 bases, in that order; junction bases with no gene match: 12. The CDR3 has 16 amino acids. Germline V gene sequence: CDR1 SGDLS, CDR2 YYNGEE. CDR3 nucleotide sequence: TGTGCCAGCAGCCCTGGGGGTCGCGGGGGGGCGGATACGCAGTATTTT. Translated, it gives CASSPGGRGGADTQYF.

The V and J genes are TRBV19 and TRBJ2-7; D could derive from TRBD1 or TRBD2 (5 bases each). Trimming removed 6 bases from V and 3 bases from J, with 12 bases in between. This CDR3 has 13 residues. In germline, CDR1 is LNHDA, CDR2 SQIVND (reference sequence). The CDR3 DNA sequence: TGTGCCAGTAGGCCGGGGCCGAACTACGAGCAGTACTTC. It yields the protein CASRPGPNYEQYF.

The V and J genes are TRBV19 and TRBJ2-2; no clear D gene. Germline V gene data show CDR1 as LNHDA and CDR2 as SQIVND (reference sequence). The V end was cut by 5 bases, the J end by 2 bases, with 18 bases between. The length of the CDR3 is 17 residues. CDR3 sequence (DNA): TGTGCCAGTAGTCGGTCTTATAATCACGGAAACACCGGGGAGCTGTTTTTT. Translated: CASSRSYNHGNTGELFF. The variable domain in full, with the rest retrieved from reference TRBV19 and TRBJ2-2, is DGGITQSPKYLFRKEGQNVTLSCEQNLNHDAMYWYRQDPGQGLRLIYYSQIVNDFQKGDIAEGYSVSREKKESFPLTVTSAQKNPTAFYLCASSRSYNHGNTGELFFGEGSRLTVL.

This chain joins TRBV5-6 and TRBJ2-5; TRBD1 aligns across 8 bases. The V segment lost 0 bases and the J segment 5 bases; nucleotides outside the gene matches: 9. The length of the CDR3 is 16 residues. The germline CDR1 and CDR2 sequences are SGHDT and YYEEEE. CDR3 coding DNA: TGTGCCAGCAGCTTGGTCCCCAGGACAGGGAGGGAGACCCAGTACTTC. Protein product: CASSLVPRTGRETQYF.

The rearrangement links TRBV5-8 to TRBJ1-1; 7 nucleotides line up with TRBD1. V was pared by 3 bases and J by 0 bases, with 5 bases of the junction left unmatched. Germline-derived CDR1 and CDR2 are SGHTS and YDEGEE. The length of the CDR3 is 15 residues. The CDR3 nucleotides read TGTGCCAGCAGCTACCAGACAGGGATGAACACTGAAGCTTTCTTT. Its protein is CASSYQTGMNTEAFF.